Below, one TCR beta chain is given with its context. The sample originates from a study of blood T cell repertoires in COVID-19. Only in-frame clones appear in the TCRdb table, and some are missing; sequencing was by immunoSEQ multiplex PCR. This sample has some 150,000 clones, with 80% to 90% found just once. This CDR3 has 14 residues. Looked up from germline, CDR1 is MNHEY and CDR2 is SMNVEV (reference sequence). Losses at the gene ends were 6 bases for V and 8 bases for J; bases not matched to a gene: 7. Sequencing was performed on peripheral blood. The clonotype comes from a woman aged 55-75 years with COVID-19, enrolled during active disease. The chain links TRBV27 to TRBJ2-1, with 10 bases identical to TRBD1. As DNA, the CDR3 is TGTGCCAGCAGCTGGGGACAGGGGACCCATGAGCAGTTCTTC. Translated, it gives CASSWGQGTHEQFF.